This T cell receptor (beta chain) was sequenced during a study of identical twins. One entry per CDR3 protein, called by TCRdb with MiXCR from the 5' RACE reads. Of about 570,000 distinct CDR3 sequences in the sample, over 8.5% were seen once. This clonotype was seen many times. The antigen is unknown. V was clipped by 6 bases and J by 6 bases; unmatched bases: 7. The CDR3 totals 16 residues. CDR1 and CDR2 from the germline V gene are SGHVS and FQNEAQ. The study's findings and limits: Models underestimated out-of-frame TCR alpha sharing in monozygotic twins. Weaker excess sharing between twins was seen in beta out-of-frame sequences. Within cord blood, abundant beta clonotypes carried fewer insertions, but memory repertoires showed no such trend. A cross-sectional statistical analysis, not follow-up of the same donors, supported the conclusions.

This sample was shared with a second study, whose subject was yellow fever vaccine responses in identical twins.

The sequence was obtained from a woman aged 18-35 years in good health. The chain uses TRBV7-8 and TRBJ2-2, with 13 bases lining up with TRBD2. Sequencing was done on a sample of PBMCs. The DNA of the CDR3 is TGTGCCAGCAGACGGACTAGCGGGGGATATCCCGGGGAGCTGTTTTTT. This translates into CASRRTSGGYPGELFF.